The entry below describes one T cell receptor beta chain. The data were obtained in a study of blood T cell repertoires in COVID-19. On the study more broadly: Samples representing acute and convalescent COVID-19 were sourced from the United States, Italy and Spain.

Germline lookup yields CDR1 GTSNPN and CDR2 SVGIG (reference sequence). With 0 bases removed from V and 0 bases from J, the gap between germline ends came to 12 bases. The CDR3 is made up of 16 amino acids. Only in-frame clones appear in the TCRdb table, and some are missing; sequencing was by immunoSEQ multiplex PCR. The table records tens of thousands of clones, 70% to 90% of them present only once. Material for sequencing was peripheral blood. The J gene is TRBJ2-1, the V gene TRBV30; tentatively, D is TRBD2 (5 bases). The sequence came from a man in his fifties or sixties with acute or convalescent COVID-19. This CDR3 reads CAWSVGLGSSYNEQFF. For the CDR3, the DNA is TGTGCCTGGAGTGTAGGTCTGGGGAGCTCCTACAATGAGCAGTTCTTC.